This note documents a single T cell receptor beta chain sequence. Antigen unknown. TCRdb keeps only in-frame clones here, not all; method: immunoSEQ multiplex PCR. Of approximately 150,000 clones listed, under 85% were seen once; the top ten hold about 4.5%. The sample comes from a study of cytotoxic CD8 clonotypes in ibrutinib-treated CLL. Background on the study: Included were 11 relapsed/refractory and about 14 treatment-naive patients, of whom approximately 17 were IGHV unmutated. Partial responses numbered roughly 25 and complete responses 2; after a median about 6 years, 14 stayed remitted and roughly twelve progressed.

CDR3 length: 14 amino acids. The germline gives CDR1 LNHDA, CDR2 SQIVND (reference sequence). The ends were cut back, 3 bases at V and 3 bases at J, with 9 bases in the middle. The study's findings and limits: In comparison with age-matched healthy donors, baseline clonality was higher and tracked circulating CD8+ T-cell counts.

The sequence came from a human donor with chronic lymphocytic leukemia. The J gene is TRBJ1-3, the V gene TRBV19, with TRBD1 as a possible D gene (5 bases). This material consisted of PBMCs, taken after 24 months of ibrutinib treatment. The CDR3 bases are TGTGCCAGTAGTATTAAGGGGATTGGAAACACCATATATTTT. Encoded protein: CASSIKGIGNTIYF. Full variable domain (remainder filled in from reference TRBV19 and TRBJ1-3): DGGITQSPKYLFRKEGQNVTLSCEQNLNHDAMYWYRQDPGQGLRLIYYSQIVNDFQKGDIAEGYSVSREKKESFPLTVTSAQKNPTAFYLCASSIKGIGNTIYFGEGSWLTVV.